The 3 T cell receptor beta chains presented below share a single source sample, sequenced in a study of CD8+CD57+ T cells in acquired aplastic anemia. Genomic DNA was employed as the template in profiling TCR beta VDJ and CDR3. TCRdb redid the calling of the reads with MiXCR, one entry per CDR3 protein. The top ten clones hold about 2.5% of a sample with approximately 70,000 distinct CDR3 sequences, less than 65% of them seen once. Specimen: sorted CD4+, CD8+, or CD8+CD57+ T cells (not recorded which) from PBMCs. These receptors were collected from a human donor in good health, serving as a control.

The V gene is TRBV19, the J gene TRBJ1-2, with D hard to call. CDR3 length: 11 amino acids. V was shortened by 6 bases and J by 12 bases, with 14 bases between the two germline ends. Germline loops: CDR1 LNHDA, CDR2 SQIVND (reference sequence). CDR3 loop: CASRRYSGNTF. The DNA for the CDR3 is TGTGCCAGTAGGCGATACTCTGGAAACACCTTC.

This clonotype was counted a few times. The CDR3 loop reads CATSIPRHEQYV. In DNA form, the CDR3 reads TGTGCCACCTCCATTCCGCGGCACGAGCAGTACGTC. This sequence joins TRBV19 and TRBJ2-7; no firm D call. V lost 10 bases to trimming and J lost 5 bases, with 15 bases between them. The CDR3 has 12 amino acids. CDR1 is LNHDA, CDR2 SQIVND, per germline (reference sequence).

The genes are TRBV5-1 and TRBJ1-2; 7 nucleotides agree with TRBD1. Germline V CDR1 and CDR2: SGHRS, YFSETQ. V was pared by 3 bases and J by 2 bases, with 10 bases of the junction left unmatched. This CDR3 contains 16 residues. The CDR3 sequence: CASSSRQDRTNYGYTF. CDR3 bases: TGCGCCAGCAGCTCGCGCCAGGACAGGACCAACTATGGCTACACCTTC.